A selection of T cell receptor beta chains follows, all from one sample in a study of T cell responses to AZD1222 COVID-19 vaccine. This table comes from immunoSEQ multiplex PCR, and its TCRdb copy is limited to in-frame clones, with some not included. The sample holds more than 85,000 clones; roughly 90% are singletons and the top ten take more than 10%. Sequencing was performed on peripheral blood, taken on day 0 of MenACWY control vaccination. The receptors come from an adult in good health. CDR3s include the opening cysteine and the closing phenylalanine or tryptophan. The order of the fields is J gene, D gene, V gene, clone size, CDR3 protein, CDR3 DNA. The D gene is left open where the match is weak. Clone size is not always given. Where it is, it says once, few, many or a class for expanded clones.

J: TRBJ2-7; D: -; V: TRBV7-3; size: -; CDR3: CASSLEYGNRDYEQYF; DNA: TGTGCCAGCAGCTTAGAATATGGTAACAGGGACTACGAGCAGTACTTC
J: TRBJ1-1; D: -; V: TRBV18; size: -; CDR3: CASSLGAEYTEAFF; DNA: TGTGCCAGCTCTTTGGGGGCAGAATATACTGAAGCTTTCTTT
J: TRBJ1-6; D: -; V: TRBV5-4; size: once; CDR3: CASSVVGGRGNSPLHF; DNA: TGTGCCAGCAGCGTGGTGGGGGGACGAGGAAATTCACCCCTCCACTTT
J: TRBJ2-1; D: TRBD1; V: TRBV7-8; size: -; CDR3: CASSLYRGTGVKQFF; DNA: TGTGCCAGCAGCTTATACAGAGGGACAGGGGTGAAGCAGTTCTTC
J: TRBJ1-6; D: TRBD1; V: TRBV4-3; size: -; CDR3: CASSQDGDRANSPLHF; DNA: TGCGCCAGCAGCCAAGATGGGGACAGGGCAAATTCACCCCTCCACTTT
J: TRBJ1-1; D: -; V: TRBV6-6; size: -; CDR3: CASSYKQGSGHTEAFF; DNA: TGTGCCAGCAGTTACAAGCAGGGGTCGGGGCACACTGAAGCTTTCTTT
J: TRBJ2-2; D: TRBD2; V: TRBV3-1/TRBV3-2; size: -; CDR3: CASSQLAGGLTGELFF; DNA: TGTGCCAGCAGCCAACTAGCGGGGGGGCTGACCGGGGAGCTGTTTTTT
J: TRBJ2-5; D: TRBD1; V: TRBV27; size: once; CDR3: CASSSGQGKETQYF; DNA: TGTGCCAGCAGTTCGGGACAGGGGAAAGAGACCCAGTACTTC
J: TRBJ1-6; D: -; V: TRBV5-1; size: -; CDR3: CASSLVGALSNSPLHF; DNA: TGCGCCAGCAGCTTGGTTGGGGCCCTTTCTAATTCACCCCTCCACTTT
J: TRBJ1-1; D: -; V: TRBV27; size: few; CDR3: CASSLSQFAGNTEAFF; DNA: TGTGCCAGCAGTTTATCACAATTTGCGGGGAACACTGAAGCTTTCTTT
J: TRBJ2-7; D: TRBD2; V: TRBV6-5; size: -; CDR3: CASGRLARVSYEQYF; DNA: TGTGCCAGCGGGAGACTAGCGCGCGTTTCCTACGAGCAGTACTTC
J: TRBJ1-5; D: -; V: TRBV6-5; size: -; CDR3: CASRGLSGNQPQHF; DNA: TGTGCCAGCAGAGGGTTATCGGGCAATCAGCCCCAGCATTTT
J: TRBJ1-2; D: -; V: TRBV24-1; size: -; CDR3: CATSDGGGNSYGYTF; DNA: TGTGCCACCAGTGATGGAGGGGGGAATTCTTATGGCTACACCTTC
J: TRBJ1-5; D: TRBD1; V: TRBV27; size: -; CDR3: CASRPNRGGGNQPQHF; DNA: TGTGCCAGCAGACCTAACAGGGGGGGTGGAAATCAGCCCCAGCATTTT
J: TRBJ2-1; D: -; V: TRBV2; size: -; CDR3: CASNPTDYNEQFF; DNA: TGTGCCAGCAATCCGACAGATTACAATGAGCAGTTCTTC
J: TRBJ2-5; D: -; V: TRBV2; size: -; CDR3: CASSEEQGGETQYF; DNA: TGTGCCAGCAGTGAAGAACAGGGCGGAGAGACCCAGTACTTC
J: TRBJ2-1; D: -; V: TRBV6-2/TRBV6-3; size: once; CDR3: CASRLIHEQFF; DNA: TGTGCCAGCCGTTTGATCCATGAGCAGTTCTTC
J: TRBJ1-1; D: -; V: TRBV10-3; size: -; CDR3: CAINHGQHTEAFF; DNA: TGTGCCATCAACCACGGACAGCACACTGAAGCTTTCTTT
J: TRBJ1-2; D: -; V: TRBV6-6; size: -; CDR3: CASSKTDRANYGYTF; DNA: TGTGCCAGCAGCAAAACGGACAGAGCTAACTATGGCTACACCTTC
J: TRBJ2-5; D: TRBD2; V: TRBV11-3; size: -; CDR3: CASSLSGDVGTQYF; DNA: TGTGCCAGCAGCTTAAGCGGGGATGTGGGAACCCAGTACTTC
J: TRBJ2-1; D: TRBD2; V: TRBV5-1; size: -; CDR3: CASSSYRLAGSLNSSYNEQFF; DNA: TGCGCCAGCAGCTCCTACCGACTAGCGGGGAGCCTAAACAGCTCCTACAATGAGCAGTTCTTC